This TCR beta chain stems from a study of blood T cell repertoires in COVID-19. The V and J ends lost 7 bases and 1 base, in that order; junction bases with no gene match: 2. This CDR3 contains 13 residues. The germline gives CDR1 SGHAT, CDR2 FQNNGV. This clone has just one count. This table comes from immunoSEQ multiplex PCR, and its TCRdb copy is limited to in-frame clones, with some not included. The table shows 55,000 to 85,000 clones, with roughly 87% occurring only once. This chain uses TRBV11-2 with TRBJ2-3; 7 bases line up with TRBD2. The sample taken for sequencing was peripheral blood. The source is a young woman with acute or convalescent COVID-19. Here the CDR3 DNA reads TGTGCCAGCAACCTAGCGGGCACAGATACGCAGTATTTT. Its translation: CASNLAGTDTQYF.